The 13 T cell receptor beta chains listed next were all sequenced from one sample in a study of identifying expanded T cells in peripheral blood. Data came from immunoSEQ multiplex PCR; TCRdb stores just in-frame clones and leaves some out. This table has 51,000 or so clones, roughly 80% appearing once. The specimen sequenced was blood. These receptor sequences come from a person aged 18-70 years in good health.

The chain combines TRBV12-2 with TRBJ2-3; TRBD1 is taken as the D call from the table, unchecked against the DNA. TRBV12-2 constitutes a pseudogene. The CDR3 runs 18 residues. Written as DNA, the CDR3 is TGTGCAAGTCGCCCGTTAGGTACTGGGGCCAAGCTGACAGATACGCAGTATTTT. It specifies CASRPLGTGAKLTDTQYF.

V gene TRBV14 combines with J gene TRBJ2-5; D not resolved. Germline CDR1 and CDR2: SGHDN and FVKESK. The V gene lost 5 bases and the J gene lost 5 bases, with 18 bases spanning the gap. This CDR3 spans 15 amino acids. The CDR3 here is CASSAPGPLRETQYF. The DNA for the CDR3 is TGTGCCAGCAGCGCTCCGGGCCCCCTGAGGGAGACCCAGTACTTC.

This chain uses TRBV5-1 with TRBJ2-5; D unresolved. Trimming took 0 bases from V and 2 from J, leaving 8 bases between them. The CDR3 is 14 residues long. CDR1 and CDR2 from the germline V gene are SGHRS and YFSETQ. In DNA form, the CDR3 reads TGCGCCAGCAGCTTGGTTAGCCTACAAGAGACCCAGTACTTC. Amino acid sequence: CASSLVSLQETQYF.

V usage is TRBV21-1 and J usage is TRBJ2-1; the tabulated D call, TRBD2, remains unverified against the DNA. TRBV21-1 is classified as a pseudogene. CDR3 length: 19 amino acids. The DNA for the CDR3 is TGTGCCAGCAGCAAAATGGTCCAGCGGAGAAATCGGCCCTACAATGAGCAGTTCTTC. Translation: CASSKMVQRRNRPYNEQFF.

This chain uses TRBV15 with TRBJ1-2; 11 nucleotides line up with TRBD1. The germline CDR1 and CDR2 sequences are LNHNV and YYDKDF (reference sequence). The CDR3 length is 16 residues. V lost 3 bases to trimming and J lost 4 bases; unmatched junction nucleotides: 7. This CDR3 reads CATSSAGQGALYGYTF. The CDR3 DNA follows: TGTGCCACCAGCAGTGCCGGACAGGGGGCCCTCTATGGCTACACCTTC.

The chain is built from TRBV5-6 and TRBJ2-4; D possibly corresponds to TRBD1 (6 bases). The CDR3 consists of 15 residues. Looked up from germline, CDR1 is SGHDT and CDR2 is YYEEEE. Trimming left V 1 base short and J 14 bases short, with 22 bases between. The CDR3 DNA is TGTGCCAGCAGCTTGAACCCCGGACAGAGGGGTCGAAAGTACTTC. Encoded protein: CASSLNPGQRGRKYF.

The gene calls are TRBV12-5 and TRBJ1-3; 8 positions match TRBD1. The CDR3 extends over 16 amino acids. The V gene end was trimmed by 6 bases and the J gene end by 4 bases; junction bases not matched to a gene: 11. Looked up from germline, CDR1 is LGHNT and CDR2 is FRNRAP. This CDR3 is CASGRYTGGLGNTIYF. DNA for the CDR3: TGTGCTAGTGGCCGGTATACAGGGGGGCTCGGAAACACCATATATTTT.

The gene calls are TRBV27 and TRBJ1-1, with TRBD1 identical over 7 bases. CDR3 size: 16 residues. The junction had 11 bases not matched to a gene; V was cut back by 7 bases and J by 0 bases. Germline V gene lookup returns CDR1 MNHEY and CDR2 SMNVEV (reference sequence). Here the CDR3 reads CASTRDRLSMNTEAFF. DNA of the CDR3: TGTGCCAGCACTCGGGACAGACTCTCCATGAACACTGAAGCTTTCTTT.

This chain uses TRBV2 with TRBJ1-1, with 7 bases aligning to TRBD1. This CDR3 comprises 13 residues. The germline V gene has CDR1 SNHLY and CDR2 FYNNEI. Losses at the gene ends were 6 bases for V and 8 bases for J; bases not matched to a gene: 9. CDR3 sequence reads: CASSTTGEGEAFF. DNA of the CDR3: TGTGCCAGCAGCACTACAGGGGAAGGCGAAGCTTTCTTT.

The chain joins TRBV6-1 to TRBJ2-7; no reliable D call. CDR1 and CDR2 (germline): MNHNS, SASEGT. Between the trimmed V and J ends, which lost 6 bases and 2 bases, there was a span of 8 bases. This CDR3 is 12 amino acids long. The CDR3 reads CASRDGTYEQYV. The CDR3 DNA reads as TGTGCCAGCAGGGACGGAACCTACGAGCAGTACGTC.

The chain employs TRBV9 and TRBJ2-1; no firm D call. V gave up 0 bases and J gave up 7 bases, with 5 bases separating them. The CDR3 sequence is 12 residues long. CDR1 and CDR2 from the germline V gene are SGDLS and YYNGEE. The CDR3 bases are TGTGCCAGCAGCGTAGTGTTTAATGAGCAGTTCTTC. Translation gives CASSVVFNEQFF.

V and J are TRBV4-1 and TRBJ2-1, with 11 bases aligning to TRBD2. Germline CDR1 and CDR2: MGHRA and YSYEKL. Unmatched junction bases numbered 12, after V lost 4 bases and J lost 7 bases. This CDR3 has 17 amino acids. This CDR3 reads CASSPRPSGRIRNEQFF. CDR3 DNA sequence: TGCGCCAGCAGCCCTCGTCCTAGCGGGAGGATTCGGAATGAGCAGTTCTTC.

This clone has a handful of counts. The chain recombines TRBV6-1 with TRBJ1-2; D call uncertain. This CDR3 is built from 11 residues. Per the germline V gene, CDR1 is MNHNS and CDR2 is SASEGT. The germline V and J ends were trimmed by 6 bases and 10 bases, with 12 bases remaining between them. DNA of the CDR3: TGTGCCAGCAGCATCAAGGATGTCTACACCTTC. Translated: CASSIKDVYTF.